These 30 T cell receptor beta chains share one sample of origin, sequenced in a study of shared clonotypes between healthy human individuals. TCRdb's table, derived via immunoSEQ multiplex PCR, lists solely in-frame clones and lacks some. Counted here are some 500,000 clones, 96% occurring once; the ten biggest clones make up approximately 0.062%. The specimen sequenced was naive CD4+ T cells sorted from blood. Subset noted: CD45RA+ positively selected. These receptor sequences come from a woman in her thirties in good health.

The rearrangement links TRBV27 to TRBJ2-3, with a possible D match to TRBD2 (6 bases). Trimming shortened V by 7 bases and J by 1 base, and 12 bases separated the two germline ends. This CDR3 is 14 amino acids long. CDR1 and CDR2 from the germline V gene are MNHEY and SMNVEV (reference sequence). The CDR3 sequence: CASTLAIGTDTQYF. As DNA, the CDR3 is TGTGCCAGCACCCTAGCGATTGGCACAGATACGCAGTATTTT.

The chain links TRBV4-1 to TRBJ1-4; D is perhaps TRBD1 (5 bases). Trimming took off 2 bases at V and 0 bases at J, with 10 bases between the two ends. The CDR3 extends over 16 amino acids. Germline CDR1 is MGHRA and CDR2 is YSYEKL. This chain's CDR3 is CASSQYPTATNEKLFF. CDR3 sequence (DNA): TGCGCCAGCAGCCAATACCCGACAGCAACTAATGAAAAACTGTTTTTT.

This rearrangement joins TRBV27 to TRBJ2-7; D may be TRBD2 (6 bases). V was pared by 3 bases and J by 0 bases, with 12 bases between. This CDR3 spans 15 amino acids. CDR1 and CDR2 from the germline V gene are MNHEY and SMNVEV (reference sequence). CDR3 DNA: TGTGCCAGCAGTTTTAAGCGGGCCAGCTCCTACGAGCAGTACTTC. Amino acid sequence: CASSFKRASSYEQYF.

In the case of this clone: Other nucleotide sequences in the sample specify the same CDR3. CDR3 nucleotides: TGCGCCAGCAGCTTGGTACTGGGGATGAAGCCCCAGCATTTT. This encodes CASSLVLGMKPQHF. The rearrangement uses TRBV5-1 and TRBJ1-5; D remains unclear. V dropped 0 bases and J dropped 8 bases, with 12 bases sitting between them. CDR1 is SGHRS, CDR2 YFSETQ, per germline. The CDR3 has 14 residues.

Here the CDR3 DNA reads TGTGCCAGCAGTTACTTGCCAGGGGAAGGGTATGGCTACACCTTC. Its translation is CASSYLPGEGYGYTF. This rearrangement joins TRBV6-5 to TRBJ1-2, with D perhaps TRBD1 (6 bases). This CDR3 has 15 amino acids. Looked up from germline, CDR1 is MNHEY and CDR2 is SVGAGI. V lost 1 base to trimming and J lost 5 bases, with 14 bases between them.

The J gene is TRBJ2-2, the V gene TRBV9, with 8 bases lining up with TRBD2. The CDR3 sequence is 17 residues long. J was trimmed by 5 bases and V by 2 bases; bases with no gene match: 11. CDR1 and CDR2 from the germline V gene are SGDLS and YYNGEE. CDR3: CASSVEIGRANTGELFF. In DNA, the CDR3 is TGTGCCAGCAGCGTGGAAATCGGGAGGGCAAATACCGGGGAGCTGTTTTTT.

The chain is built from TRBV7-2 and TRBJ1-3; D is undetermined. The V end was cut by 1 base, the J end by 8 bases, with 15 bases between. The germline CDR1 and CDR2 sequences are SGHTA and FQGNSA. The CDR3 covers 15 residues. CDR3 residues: CASSLVWGMVDTIYF. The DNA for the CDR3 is TGTGCCAGCAGCTTAGTTTGGGGTATGGTTGACACCATATATTTT.

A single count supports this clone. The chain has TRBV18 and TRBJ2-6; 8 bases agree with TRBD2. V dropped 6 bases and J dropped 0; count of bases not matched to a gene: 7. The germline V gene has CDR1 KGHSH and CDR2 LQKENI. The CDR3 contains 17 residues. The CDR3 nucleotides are TGTGCCAGCTCCTCCCGGGGGGGAAGCTCTGGGGCCAACGTCCTGACTTTC. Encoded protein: CASSSRGGSSGANVLTF. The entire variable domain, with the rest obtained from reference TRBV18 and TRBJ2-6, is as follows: NAGVMQNPRHLVRRRGQEARLRCSPMKGHSHVYWYRQLPEEGLKFMVYLQKENIIDESGMPKERFSAEFPKEGPSILRIQQVVRGDSAAYFCASSSRGGSSGANVLTFGAGSRLTVL.

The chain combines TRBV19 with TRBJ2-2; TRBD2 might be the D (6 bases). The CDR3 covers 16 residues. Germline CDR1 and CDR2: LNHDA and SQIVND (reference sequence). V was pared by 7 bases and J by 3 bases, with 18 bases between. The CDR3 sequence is CASKTDWDSYTGELFF. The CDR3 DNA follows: TGTGCCAGTAAGACGGACTGGGACTCCTACACCGGGGAGCTGTTTTTT. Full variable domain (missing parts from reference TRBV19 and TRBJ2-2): DGGITQSPKYLFRKEGQNVTLSCEQNLNHDAMYWYRQDPGQGLRLIYYSQIVNDFQKGDIAEGYSVSREKKESFPLTVTSAQKNPTAFYLCASKTDWDSYTGELFFGEGSRLTVL.

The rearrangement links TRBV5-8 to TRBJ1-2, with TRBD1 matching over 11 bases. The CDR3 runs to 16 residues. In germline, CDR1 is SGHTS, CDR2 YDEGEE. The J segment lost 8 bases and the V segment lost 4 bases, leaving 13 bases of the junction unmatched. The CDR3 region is CASSRIGTGGIFGYTF. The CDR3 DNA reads TGTGCCAGCAGCCGAATCGGGACAGGGGGGATATTCGGCTACACCTTC.

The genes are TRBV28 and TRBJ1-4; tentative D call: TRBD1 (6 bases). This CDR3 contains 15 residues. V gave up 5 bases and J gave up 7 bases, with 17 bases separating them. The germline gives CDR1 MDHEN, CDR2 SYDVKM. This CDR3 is CASSPTTGLGEKLFF. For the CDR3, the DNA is TGTGCCAGCAGTCCCACTACAGGGTTGGGTGAAAAACTGTTTTTT.

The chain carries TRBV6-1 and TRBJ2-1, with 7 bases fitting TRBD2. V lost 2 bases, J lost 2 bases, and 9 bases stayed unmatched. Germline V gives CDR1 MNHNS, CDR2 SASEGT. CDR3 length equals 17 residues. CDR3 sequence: CASSESALAGPYNEQFF. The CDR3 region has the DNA TGTGCCAGCAGTGAATCGGCTTTAGCGGGCCCCTACAATGAGCAGTTCTTC.

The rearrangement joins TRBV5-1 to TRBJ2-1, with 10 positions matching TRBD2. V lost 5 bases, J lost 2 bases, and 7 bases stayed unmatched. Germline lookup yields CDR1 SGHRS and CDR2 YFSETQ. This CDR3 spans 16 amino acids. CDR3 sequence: CASRFSGTSAYNEQFF. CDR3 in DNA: TGCGCCAGCAGATTTTCCGGGACTAGCGCCTACAATGAGCAGTTCTTC.

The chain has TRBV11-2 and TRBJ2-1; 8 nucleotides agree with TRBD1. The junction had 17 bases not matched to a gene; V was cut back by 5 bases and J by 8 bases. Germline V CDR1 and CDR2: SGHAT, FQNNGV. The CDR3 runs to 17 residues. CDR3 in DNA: TGTGCCAGCAGCCATTACAGGGGGAGTAGGAGTACGGATGAGCAGTTCTTC. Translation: CASSHYRGSRSTDEQFF.

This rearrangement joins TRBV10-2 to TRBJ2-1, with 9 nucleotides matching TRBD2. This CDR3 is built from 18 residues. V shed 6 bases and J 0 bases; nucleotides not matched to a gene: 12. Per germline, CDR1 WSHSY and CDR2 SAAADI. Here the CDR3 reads CASRGISSGRSSYNEQFF. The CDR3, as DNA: TGCGCCAGCAGGGGGATTTCAAGCGGGAGGAGCTCCTACAATGAGCAGTTCTTC.

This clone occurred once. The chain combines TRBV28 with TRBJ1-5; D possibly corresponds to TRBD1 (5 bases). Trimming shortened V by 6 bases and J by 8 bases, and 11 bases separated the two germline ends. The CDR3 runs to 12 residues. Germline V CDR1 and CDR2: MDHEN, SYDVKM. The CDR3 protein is CASRTQGEPQHF. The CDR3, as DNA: TGTGCCAGCAGGACTCAAGGGGAGCCCCAGCATTTT.

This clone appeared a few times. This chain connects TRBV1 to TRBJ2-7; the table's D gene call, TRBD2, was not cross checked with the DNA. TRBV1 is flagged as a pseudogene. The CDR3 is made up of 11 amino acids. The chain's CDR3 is CTSSPLGEQYF. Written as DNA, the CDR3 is TGCACCAGCAGCCCCCTCGGCGAGCAGTACTTC.

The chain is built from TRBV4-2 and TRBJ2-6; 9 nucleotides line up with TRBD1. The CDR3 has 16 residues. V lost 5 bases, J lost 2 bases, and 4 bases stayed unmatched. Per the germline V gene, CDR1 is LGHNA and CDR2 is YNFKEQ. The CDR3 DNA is TGTGCCAGCAGCTTAGACAGGGGGGCTGGGGCCAACGTCCTGACTTTC. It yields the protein CASSLDRGAGANVLTF.

The CDR3 bases are TGTGCCAGCCGGGGGGGGCCCCACACTGGGGCCAACGTCCTGACTTTC. Protein: CASRGGPHTGANVLTF. The chain links TRBV7-9 to TRBJ2-6; 8 bases are shared with TRBD2. CDR1 SEHNR and CDR2 FQNEAQ come from the germline V gene (reference sequence). There are 16 residues in the CDR3. The J segment lost 2 bases and the V segment lost 8 bases, leaving 8 bases of the junction unmatched.

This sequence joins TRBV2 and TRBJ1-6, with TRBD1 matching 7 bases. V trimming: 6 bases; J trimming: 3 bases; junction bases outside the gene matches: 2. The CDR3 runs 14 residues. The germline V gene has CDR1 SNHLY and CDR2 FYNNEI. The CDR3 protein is CASRGGDYNSPLHF. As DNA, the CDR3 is TGTGCCAGCAGAGGGGGCGACTATAATTCACCCCTCCACTTT.

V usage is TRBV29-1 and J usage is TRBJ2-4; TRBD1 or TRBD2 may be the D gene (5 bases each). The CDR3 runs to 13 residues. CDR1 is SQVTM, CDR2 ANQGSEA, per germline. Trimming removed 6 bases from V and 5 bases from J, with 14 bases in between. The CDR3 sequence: CSVGPGPENIQYF. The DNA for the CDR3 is TGCAGCGTGGGGCCGGGACCGGAAAACATTCAGTACTTC. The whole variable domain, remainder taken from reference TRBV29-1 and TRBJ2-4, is SAVISQKPSRDICQRGTSLTIQCQVDSQVTMMFWYRQQPGQSLTLIATANQGSEATYESGFVIDKFPISRPNLTFSTLTVSNMSPEDSSIYLCSVGPGPENIQYFGAGTRLSVL.

For the CDR3, the DNA is TGTGCCAGCAGTGTGCTGACACCTATGAACACTGAAGCTTTCTTT. Translating it yields CASSVLTPMNTEAFF. The genes are TRBV6-1 and TRBJ1-1; D is unresolved. The CDR3 runs to 15 residues. Germline loops: CDR1 MNHNS, CDR2 SASEGT. Trimming pared 4 bases from V and 0 bases from J, leaving 12 bases between.

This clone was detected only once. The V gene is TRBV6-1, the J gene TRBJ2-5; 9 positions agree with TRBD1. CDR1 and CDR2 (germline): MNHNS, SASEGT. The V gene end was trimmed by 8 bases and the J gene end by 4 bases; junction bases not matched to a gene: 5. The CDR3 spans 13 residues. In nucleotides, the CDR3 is TGTGCCAGCGGAACGACAGGGGGAGAGACCCAGTACTTC. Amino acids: CASGTTGGETQYF.

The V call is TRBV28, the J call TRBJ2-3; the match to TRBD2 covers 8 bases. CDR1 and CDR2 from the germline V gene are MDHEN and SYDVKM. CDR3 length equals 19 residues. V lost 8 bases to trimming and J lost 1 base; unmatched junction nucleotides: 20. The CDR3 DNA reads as TGTGCCAGCGCTTCTAGCCTAGCGGGTTTTCTCGTCGGCACAGATACGCAGTATTTT. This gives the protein CASASSLAGFLVGTDTQYF.

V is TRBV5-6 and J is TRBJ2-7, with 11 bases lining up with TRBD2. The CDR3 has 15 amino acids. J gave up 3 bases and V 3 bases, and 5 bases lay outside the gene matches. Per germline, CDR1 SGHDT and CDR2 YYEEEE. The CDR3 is CASSSPGLADYEQYF. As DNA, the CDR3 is TGTGCCAGCAGCTCCCCGGGACTAGCGGACTACGAGCAGTACTTC.

The CDR3 protein is CSVPGQRNSYEQYF. The CDR3 bases are TGCAGCGTCCCGGGACAGAGAAACTCCTACGAGCAGTACTTC. The chain recombines TRBV29-1 with TRBJ2-7; 7 bases are shared with TRBD1. There are 14 residues in the CDR3. Per the germline V gene, CDR1 is SQVTM and CDR2 is ANQGSEA. J lost 0 bases, V lost 6 bases, and 8 bases had no gene match.

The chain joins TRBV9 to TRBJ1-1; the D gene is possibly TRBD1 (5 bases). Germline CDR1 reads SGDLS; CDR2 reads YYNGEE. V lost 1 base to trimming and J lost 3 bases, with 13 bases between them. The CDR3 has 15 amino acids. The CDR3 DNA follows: TGTGCCAGCAGCGTATTTCAGGGAAGGGACACTGAAGCTTTCTTT. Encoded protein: CASSVFQGRDTEAFF.

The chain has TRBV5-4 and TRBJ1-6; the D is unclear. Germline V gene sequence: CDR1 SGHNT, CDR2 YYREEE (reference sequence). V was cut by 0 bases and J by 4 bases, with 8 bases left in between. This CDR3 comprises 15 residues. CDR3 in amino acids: CASSLGFSYNSPLHF. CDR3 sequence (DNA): TGTGCCAGCAGCTTGGGGTTTTCTTATAATTCACCCCTCCACTTT.

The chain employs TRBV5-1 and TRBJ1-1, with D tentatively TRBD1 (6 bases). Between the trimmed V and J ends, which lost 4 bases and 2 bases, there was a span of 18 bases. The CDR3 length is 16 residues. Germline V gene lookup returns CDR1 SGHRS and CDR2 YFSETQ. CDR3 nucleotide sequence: TGCGCCAGCAGCCCCTCGAGACAGGTTCTAAACACTGAAGCTTTCTTT. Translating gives CASSPSRQVLNTEAFF.

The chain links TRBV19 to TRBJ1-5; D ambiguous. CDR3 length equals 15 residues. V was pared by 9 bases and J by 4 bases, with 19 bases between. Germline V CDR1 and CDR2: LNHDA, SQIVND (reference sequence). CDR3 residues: CASNGVGVVNQPQHF. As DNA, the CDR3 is TGTGCCAGCAATGGGGTCGGGGTCGTGAATCAGCCCCAGCATTTT.